Listed here are 28 T cell receptor beta chains from one sample, sequenced in a study of cytomegalovirus exposure and HLA in healthy donors. It was with 60 Vbeta and 13 Jbeta primers that the PCR ran. Sequencing was performed with immunoSEQ multiplex PCR; in TCRdb, only in-frame clones are kept and a portion is missing. In the table there are about 65,000 clones, just under 80% of which are singletons. Source material: PBMCs. The receptors here all came from a woman in her thirties in good health and CMV-seronegative.

CDR3 nucleotides: TGTGCCAGCAGTGCACAGGTCCAAGAGACCCAGTACTTC. Translating gives CASSAQVQETQYF. The J gene is TRBJ2-5, the V gene TRBV6-1; perhaps TRBD1 as D (5 bases). Germline CDR1 and CDR2: MNHNS and SASEGT. CDR3 size: 13 residues. Trimming shortened V by 4 bases and J by 1 base, and 7 bases separated the two germline ends.

This clone has only a few counts. The chain carries TRBV6-5 and TRBJ1-2; D is possibly TRBD1 (5 bases). V was pared by 0 bases and J by 8 bases, with 13 bases between. Germline V gene lookup returns CDR1 MNHEY and CDR2 SVGAGI. There are 14 residues in the CDR3. CDR3 sequence reads: CASSYSGEVRGYTF. In DNA form, the CDR3 reads TGTGCCAGCAGTTACTCGGGGGAGGTGCGGGGCTACACCTTC.

The chain is built from TRBV4-3 and TRBJ1-1; tentative D call: TRBD1 (6 bases). V gave up 1 base and J gave up 3 bases, with 12 bases separating them. This CDR3 has 15 residues. The germline V gene has CDR1 LGHNA and CDR2 YSLEER. CDR3 coding DNA: TGCGCCAGCAGCCAAGGGACACAGGGAGACACTGAAGCTTTCTTT. Protein sequence: CASSQGTQGDTEAFF.

The J gene is TRBJ2-7, the V gene TRBV5-1; 7 nucleotides line up with TRBD2. Germline CDR1 SGHRS, CDR2 YFSETQ. The CDR3 runs 15 residues. Losses at the gene ends were 3 bases for V and 2 bases for J; bases not matched to a gene: 8. CDR3 DNA: TGCGCCAGCAGCTGGGTCTCTGCGGGAGCCTACGAGCAGTACTTC. Protein product: CASSWVSAGAYEQYF.

The genes are TRBV5-1 and TRBJ2-3; D call uncertain. V lost 0 bases and J 1 base, leaving 3 bases between the germline ends. Germline V gene data show CDR1 as SGHRS and CDR2 as YFSETQ. This CDR3 spans 13 amino acids. The CDR3 DNA is TGCGCCAGCAGCTTGGGCGGCACAGATACGCAGTATTTT. It yields the protein CASSLGGTDTQYF.

This clone has just one count. This chain links TRBV27 with TRBJ2-3; D possibly corresponds to TRBD2 (6 bases). The germline V gene encodes CDR1 MNHEY and CDR2 SMNVEV (reference sequence). This CDR3 is built from 13 residues. Trimming took 6 bases from V and 7 from J, leaving 14 bases between them. Written as DNA, the CDR3 is TGTGCCAGCAGCTCCCTTAGCGGAAATACGCAGTATTTT. This codes for CASSSLSGNTQYF.

This clone was recorded a few times. The gene calls are TRBV4-1 and TRBJ1-4; TRBD1 aligns across 9 bases. Trimming cost V 0 bases and J 8 bases; bases outside gene matches: 7. This CDR3 comprises 16 residues. Germline loops: CDR1 MGHRA, CDR2 YSYEKL. For the CDR3, the DNA is TGCGCCAGCAGCCAAGAGGGGGGACAGGGACGGGAAAAACTGTTTTTT. It codes for CASSQEGGQGREKLFF.

The V gene is TRBV7-9, the J gene TRBJ1-1; D gene unclear. V lost 5 bases to trimming and J lost 5 bases, with 9 bases between them. CDR1 and CDR2 from the germline V gene are SEHNR and FQNEAQ (reference sequence). This CDR3 contains 12 residues. In nucleotides, the CDR3 is TGTGCCAGCAGCCCAGAATGGACTGAAGCTTTCTTT. Its protein product is CASSPEWTEAFF.

The chain employs TRBV30 and TRBJ2-7, with a tentative D call TRBD2 (6 bases). Trimming pared 0 bases from V and 5 bases from J, leaving 17 bases between. This CDR3 spans 15 amino acids. Looked up from germline, CDR1 is GTSNPN and CDR2 is SVGIG (reference sequence). CDR3 sequence reads: CAWSVSPGGSDEQYF. The CDR3 region has the DNA TGTGCCTGGAGTGTGTCTCCCGGGGGTAGTGACGAGCAGTACTTC.

The genes are TRBV4-1 and TRBJ1-1; D is unclear. This CDR3 spans 17 amino acids. The V end was cut by 2 bases, the J end by 1 base, with 17 bases between. CDR1 and CDR2 from the germline V gene are MGHRA and YSYEKL. CDR3 region: CASSQPTRVRGNTEAFF. The CDR3 nucleotides read TGCGCCAGCAGCCAACCCACTCGGGTGAGAGGGAACACTGAAGCTTTCTTT.

This rearrangement joins TRBV5-1 to TRBJ2-5; TRBD2 is a possible D gene (6 bases). Germline assignment: CDR1 SGHRS and CDR2 YFSETQ. V lost 4 bases, J lost 3 bases, and 16 bases lay in between. This CDR3 spans 15 amino acids. The CDR3 DNA follows: TGCGCCAGCAGCCCGTGGGGGACTCAGGAAGAGACCCAGTACTTC. This codes for CASSPWGTQEETQYF.

The genes are TRBV10-2 and TRBJ1-4, with TRBD1 identical over 10 bases. Germline loops: CDR1 WSHSY, CDR2 SAAADI. Losses at the gene ends were 2 bases for V and 10 bases for J; bases not matched to a gene: 1. The CDR3 loop spans 13 amino acids. The CDR3, as DNA: TGCGCCAGCAGTGAGGGACAGGGGGTAAAACTGTTTTTT. Translating it yields CASSEGQGVKLFF.

Written as DNA, the CDR3 is TGTGCCATCAGTGCTACCGCGACAGAAAAACCCTACGAGCAGTACTTC. This sequence encodes CAISATATEKPYEQYF. V usage is TRBV10-3 and J usage is TRBJ2-7; TRBD1 might be the D (5 bases). V lost 4 bases and J lost 2, with 18 bases in between. The CDR3 spans 16 residues. Germline V gene sequence: CDR1 ENHRY, CDR2 SYGVKD.

The chain recombines TRBV29-1 with TRBJ1-4; TRBD1 is a possible D gene (5 bases). The ends were cut back, 4 bases at V and 3 bases at J, with 12 bases in the middle. CDR1 and CDR2 (germline): SQVTM, ANQGSEA. The CDR3 covers 14 residues. CDR3 coding DNA: TGCAGCGTTGTACCCAGGGAGGCTAATGAAAAACTGTTTTTT. It translates to CSVVPREANEKLFF. Full variable domain (missing parts from reference TRBV29-1 and TRBJ1-4): SAVISQKPSRDICQRGTSLTIQCQVDSQVTMMFWYRQQPGQSLTLIATANQGSEATYESGFVIDKFPISRPNLTFSTLTVSNMSPEDSSIYLCSVVPREANEKLFFGSGTQLSVL.

The chain combines TRBV4-3 with TRBJ2-5; TRBD2 agrees at 12 bases. This CDR3 region has 16 residues. The V gene's germline CDR1 is LGHNA and CDR2 YSLEER. The junction had 10 bases not matched to a gene; V was cut back by 11 bases and J by 0 bases. The CDR3 region is CAGNPSGRDHQETQYF. CDR3 bases: TGCGCCGGAAACCCTAGCGGGAGGGATCACCAAGAGACCCAGTACTTC.

J is TRBJ1-5 and V is TRBV7-8; 11 bases agree with TRBD1. Germline V lookup: CDR1 SGHVS, CDR2 FQNEAQ. The CDR3 loop spans 18 amino acids. J gave up 5 bases and V 1 base, and 10 bases lay outside the gene matches. Here the CDR3 reads CASSLEKVGGQGDQPQHF. CDR3 in DNA: TGTGCCAGCAGCTTAGAAAAGGTGGGGGGACAGGGGGATCAGCCCCAGCATTTT. Full variable domain (rest looked up from reference TRBV7-8 and TRBJ1-5): GAGVSQSPRYKVAKRGQDVALRCDPISGHVSLFWYQQALGQGPEFLTYFQNEAQLDKSGLPSDRFFAERPEGSVSTLKIQRTQQEDSAVYLCASSLEKVGGQGDQPQHFGDGTRLSIL.

The chain has TRBV6-5 and TRBJ2-5; the match to TRBD2 covers 7 bases. The germline CDR1 and CDR2 sequences are MNHEY and SVGAGI. Trimming cost V 5 bases and J 5 bases; bases outside gene matches: 5. The CDR3 contains 13 residues. The CDR3 spells CASSISGKETQYF. The CDR3 DNA is TGTGCCAGCAGTATAAGCGGGAAGGAGACCCAGTACTTC.

This chain connects TRBV7-9 to TRBJ1-5; 7 bases map to TRBD1. V dropped 5 bases and J dropped 3; count of bases not matched to a gene: 7. CDR3 length: 15 residues. Germline values: CDR1 SEHNR, CDR2 FQNEAQ (reference sequence). CDR3 sequence: CASSLGQALNQPQHF. The CDR3 DNA is TGTGCCAGCAGCCTAGGACAGGCTCTCAATCAGCCCCAGCATTTT.

The rearrangement uses TRBV5-1 and TRBJ2-1, with D possibly TRBD1 on 5 matching bases. The germline gives CDR1 SGHRS, CDR2 YFSETQ. V was clipped by 6 bases and J by 8 bases, with 15 bases between them. This CDR3 is 13 amino acids long. DNA of the CDR3: TGCGCCAGCACCCCCTCAGGGCCGCATGAGCAGTTCTTC. It encodes CASTPSGPHEQFF.

The chain employs TRBV6-5 and TRBJ2-7; TRBD2 agrees at 10 bases. V lost 3 bases, J lost 0 bases, and 5 bases stayed unmatched. In germline, CDR1 is MNHEY, CDR2 SVGAGI. This CDR3 spans 16 amino acids. The CDR3 DNA sequence: TGTGCCAGCAGTTATAGCGGGAGGAAGTCCTCCTACGAGCAGTACTTC. This sequence encodes CASSYSGRKSSYEQYF.

The chain has TRBV30 and TRBJ2-1, with D perhaps matching TRBD2 (5 bases). The V gene's germline CDR1 is GTSNPN and CDR2 SVGIG (reference sequence). The ends were cut back, 1 base at V and 7 bases at J, with 14 bases in the middle. The CDR3 runs 14 residues. This chain's CDR3 is CAWSGIGSANEQFF. The CDR3 DNA reads TGTGCCTGGAGTGGGATAGGGAGTGCAAATGAGCAGTTCTTC.

J is TRBJ1-1 and V is TRBV6-5; a weak D match, TRBD1 (6 bases). V dropped 6 bases and J dropped 6 bases, with 14 bases sitting between them. CDR3 length equals 13 residues. The V gene's germline CDR1 is MNHEY and CDR2 SVGAGI. Written as DNA, the CDR3 is TGTGCCAGCAGCCCCGCAGGGGTCGCTGAAGCTTTCTTT. Translated: CASSPAGVAEAFF.

The J gene is TRBJ2-5, the V gene TRBV13, with 9 bases that match TRBD2. Unmatched junction bases numbered 7, after V lost 6 bases and J lost 5 bases. This CDR3 is 14 amino acids long. Germline-derived CDR1 and CDR2 are PRHDT and FYEKMQ (reference sequence). In nucleotides, the CDR3 is TGTGCCAGCAGGACCGGGCTAGCGGGGGAGACCCAGTACTTC. Its translation is CASRTGLAGETQYF.

The chain uses TRBV4-3 and TRBJ2-3; weak D call: TRBD2 (6 bases). Germline V gene sequence: CDR1 LGHNA, CDR2 YSLEER. The CDR3 sequence is 21 residues long. With 0 bases removed from V and 0 bases from J, the gap between germline ends came to 25 bases. CDR3 bases: TGCGCCAGCAGCCAAGAGGTCAGGCCTGGGGGGACCAGATTTAGCACAGATACGCAGTATTTT. Its translation is CASSQEVRPGGTRFSTDTQYF.

The chain carries TRBV30 and TRBJ1-3; 10 bases line up with TRBD1. The CDR3 is 17 residues long. The germline gives CDR1 GTSNPN, CDR2 SVGIG (reference sequence). The J segment lost 0 bases and the V segment lost 5 bases, leaving 10 bases of the junction unmatched. The CDR3 coding sequence is TGTGCCTGGGGAGGGACAGGGGCTACAAGCTCTGGAAACACCATATATTTT. Translating it yields CAWGGTGATSSGNTIYF.

This chain links TRBV5-4 with TRBJ2-1; 8 nucleotides line up with TRBD2. This CDR3 spans 16 amino acids. Germline loops: CDR1 SGHNT, CDR2 YYREEE (reference sequence). After removal of 1 base from V and 6 bases from J, the junction contained 9 bases not matched to a gene. CDR3 sequence reads: CASSLRRRGDFNEQFF. DNA for the CDR3: TGTGCCAGCAGCTTGCGACGGCGGGGGGACTTCAATGAGCAGTTCTTC. The complete variable domain, with remaining parts taken from reference TRBV5-4 and TRBJ2-1, reads ETGVTQSPTHLIKTRGQQVTLRCSSQSGHNTVSWYQQALGQGPQFIFQYYREEENGRGNFPPRFSGLQFPNYSSELNVNALELDDSALYLCASSLRRRGDFNEQFFGPGTRLTVL.

There are a few counts of this clone. This sequence joins TRBV7-2 and TRBJ1-5, with 9 bases identical to TRBD1. V shed 1 base, J shed 6 bases, and the junction held 7 bases outside the gene matches. CDR3 size: 16 residues. Germline V gives CDR1 SGHTA, CDR2 FQGNSA. The CDR3 DNA is TGTGCCAGCAGCTTAGGGGTCACAGGGGGCGGTCAGCCCCAGCATTTT. Translated, it gives CASSLGVTGGGQPQHF. Using reference TRBV7-2 and TRBJ1-5 for the parts outside the CDR3, the full variable domain is GAGVSQSPSNKVTEKGKDVELRCDPISGHTALYWYRQSLGQGLEFLIYFQGNSAPDKSGLPSDRFSAERTGGSVSTLTIQRTQQEDSAVYLCASSLGVTGGGQPQHFGDGTRLSIL.

The chain recombines TRBV12-1 with TRBJ1-6; the table calls TRBD1, which could not be checked here. TRBV12-1 is a known pseudogene. CDR3 length equals 13 residues. The CDR3 here is CASSVGVNSPLHF. In DNA form, the CDR3 reads TGTGCCAGCTCGGTAGGGGTTAATTCACCCCTCCACTTT.